This T cell receptor beta chain was identified during a study of shared clonotypes between healthy human individuals. Study-wide findings and caveats: Incompleteness in sorted-subset sequencing, despite large depth, was shown by rarefaction.

J lost 3 bases, V lost 2 bases, and 9 bases had no gene match. This CDR3 contains 17 residues. Germline CDR1 and CDR2: SGHRS and YFSETQ. Researchers ran the assay at a deep level. Profiling relied on immunoSEQ multiplex PCR, and the TCRdb table lists in-frame clones only, not all of them. The table records approximately 980,000 clones, around 80% of them present only once. With regard to this clone: What it binds is not known.

The chain employs TRBV5-1 and TRBJ1-2, with TRBD1 identical over 11 bases. The origin of this receptor is a man aged 18 to 29 in good health. The sequenced sample consisted of memory CD4+ T cells sorted from blood. Regarding subset: CD45RA-negative fraction. The CDR3 DNA follows: TGCGCCAGCAGCTTATCCGGGACAGGGGGTGACGACTATGGCTACACCTTC. It codes for CASSLSGTGGDDYGYTF. Combining the CDR3 with reference TRBV5-1 and TRBJ1-2 gives the whole variable domain KAGVTQTPRYLIKTRGQQVTLSCSPISGHRSVSWYQQTPGQGLQFLFEYFSETQRNKGNFPGRFSGRQFSNSRSEMNVSTLELGDSALYLCASSLSGTGGDDYGYTFGSGTRLTVV.